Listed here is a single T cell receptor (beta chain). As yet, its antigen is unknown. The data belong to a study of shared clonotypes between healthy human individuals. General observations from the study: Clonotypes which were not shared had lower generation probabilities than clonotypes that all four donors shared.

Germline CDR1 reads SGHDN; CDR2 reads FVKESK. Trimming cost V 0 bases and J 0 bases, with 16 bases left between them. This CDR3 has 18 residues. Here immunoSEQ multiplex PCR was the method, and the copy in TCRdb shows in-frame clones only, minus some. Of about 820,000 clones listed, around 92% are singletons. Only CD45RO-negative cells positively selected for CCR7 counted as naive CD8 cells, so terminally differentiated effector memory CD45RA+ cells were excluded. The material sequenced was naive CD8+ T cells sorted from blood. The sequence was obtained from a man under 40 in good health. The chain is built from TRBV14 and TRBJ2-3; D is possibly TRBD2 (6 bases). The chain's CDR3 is CASSQEGIAVPSTDTQYF. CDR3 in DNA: TGTGCCAGCAGCCAAGAAGGGATAGCGGTACCTAGCACAGATACGCAGTATTTT.